This T cell receptor beta chain was found in a study of control samples from healthy donors and cancer patients. The CDR3 is made up of 12 amino acids. The V gene's germline CDR1 is ENHRY and CDR2 SYGVKD. The V gene lost 10 bases and the J gene lost 6 bases, with 15 bases spanning the gap. Sequencing used immunoSEQ multiplex PCR; TCRdb keeps in-frame clones, though not all of them. The sample yields about 150,000 clones, around nine tenths seen once. This sequence originates from a man between 25 and 39 years old in good health. Material for sequencing was blood. The V and J genes are TRBV10-3 and TRBJ1-2, with D possibly TRBD1 on 6 matching bases. The CDR3 nucleotides are TGTGCCACCGAGGGCAGGGGAAATGGCTACACCTTC. This gives the protein CATEGRGNGYTF.